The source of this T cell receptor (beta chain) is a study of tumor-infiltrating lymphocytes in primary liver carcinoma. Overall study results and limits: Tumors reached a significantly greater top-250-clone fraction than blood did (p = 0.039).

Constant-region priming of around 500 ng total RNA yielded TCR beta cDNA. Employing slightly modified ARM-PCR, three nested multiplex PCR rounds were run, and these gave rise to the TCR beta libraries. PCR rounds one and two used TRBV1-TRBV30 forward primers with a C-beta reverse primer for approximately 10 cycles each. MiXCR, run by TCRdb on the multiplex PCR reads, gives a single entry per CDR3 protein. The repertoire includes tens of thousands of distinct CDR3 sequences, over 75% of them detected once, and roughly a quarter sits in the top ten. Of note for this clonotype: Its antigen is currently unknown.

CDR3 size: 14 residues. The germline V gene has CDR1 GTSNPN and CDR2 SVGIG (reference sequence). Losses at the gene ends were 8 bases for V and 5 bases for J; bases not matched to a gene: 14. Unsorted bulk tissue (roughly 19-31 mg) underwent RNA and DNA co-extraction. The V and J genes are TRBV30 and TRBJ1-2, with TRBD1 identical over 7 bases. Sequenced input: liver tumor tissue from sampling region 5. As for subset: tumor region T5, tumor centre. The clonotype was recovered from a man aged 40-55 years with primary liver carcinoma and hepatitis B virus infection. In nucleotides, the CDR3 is TGTGCCCTGAGTGTACAGGGGACAGAGTATGGCTACACCTTC. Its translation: CALSVQGTEYGYTF.